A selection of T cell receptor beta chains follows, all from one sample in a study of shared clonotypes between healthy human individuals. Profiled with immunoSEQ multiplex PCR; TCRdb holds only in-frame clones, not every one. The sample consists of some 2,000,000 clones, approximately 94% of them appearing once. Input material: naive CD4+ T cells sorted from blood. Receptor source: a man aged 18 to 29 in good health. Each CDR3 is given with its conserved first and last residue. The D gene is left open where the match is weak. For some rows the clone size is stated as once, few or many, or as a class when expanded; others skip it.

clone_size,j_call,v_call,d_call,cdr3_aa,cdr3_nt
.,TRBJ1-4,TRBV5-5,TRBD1,CASSLGTGVYNEKLFF,TGTGCCAGCAGCTTGGGGACAGGGGTGTACAATGAAAAACTGTTTTTT
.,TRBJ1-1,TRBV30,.,CAWTTGLGTEAFF,TGTGCCTGGACGACAGGTTTAGGCACTGAAGCTTTCTTT
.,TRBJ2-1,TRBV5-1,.,CASSWGQGHYNEQFF,TGCGCCAGCAGCTGGGGACAAGGGCACTACAATGAGCAGTTCTTC
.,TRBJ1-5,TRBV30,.,CAWSDDSVQPQHF,TGTGCCTGGAGTGACGACAGCGTCCAGCCCCAGCATTTT
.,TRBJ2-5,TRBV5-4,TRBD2,CASSRSSGLGETQYF,TGTGCCAGCAGTCGATCTAGCGGCCTGGGGGAGACCCAGTACTTC
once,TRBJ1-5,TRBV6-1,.,CASSEMQGYNQPQHF,TGTGCCAGCAGTGAGATGCAGGGGTACAATCAGCCCCAGCATTTT
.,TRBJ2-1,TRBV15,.,CATSYGGISYNEQFF,TGTGCCACCAGCTATGGGGGGATCTCCTACAATGAGCAGTTCTTC
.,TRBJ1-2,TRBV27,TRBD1,CASSLGTGAHYGYTF,TGTGCCAGCAGTTTAGGGACAGGAGCCCACTATGGCTACACCTTC
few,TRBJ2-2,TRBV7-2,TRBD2,CASSFSGSTGELFF,TGTGCCAGCAGCTTTAGCGGGAGCACCGGGGAGCTGTTTTTT
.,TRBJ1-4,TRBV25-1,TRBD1,CASSSPTGVGEKLFF,TGTGCCAGCAGTTCCCCGACAGGGGTGGGAGAAAAACTGTTTTTT
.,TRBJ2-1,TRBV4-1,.,CASSHTWDNEQFF,TGCGCCAGCAGCCACACATGGGACAATGAGCAGTTCTTC
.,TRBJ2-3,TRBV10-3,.,CAISPGITDTQYF,TGTGCCATCTCCCCCGGAATTACAGATACGCAGTATTTT
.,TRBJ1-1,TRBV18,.,CASSPSMDPIPMSNTEAFF,TGTGCCAGCTCACCATCCATGGACCCAATACCTATGAGTAACACTGAAGCTTTCTTT
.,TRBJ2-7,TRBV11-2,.,CASSPSTESYEQYF,TGTGCCAGCAGCCCGAGTACGGAATCCTACGAGCAGTACTTC
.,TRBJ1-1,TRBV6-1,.,CASISGSANTEAFF,TGTGCCAGCATCTCGGGGAGTGCGAACACTGAAGCTTTCTTT
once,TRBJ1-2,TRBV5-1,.,CASSAPGHYGYTF,TGCGCCAGCAGCGCCCCGGGCCACTATGGCTACACCTTC
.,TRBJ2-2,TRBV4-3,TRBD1,CASSPTGVATGELFF,TGCGCCAGCAGCCCTACAGGGGTAGCCACCGGGGAGCTGTTTTTT
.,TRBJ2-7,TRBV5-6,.,CASSYWRGTPYEQYF,TGTGCCAGCAGCTATTGGAGGGGGACACCTTACGAGCAGTACTTC
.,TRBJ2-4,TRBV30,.,CAWSRSRSPSDKNIQYF,TGTGCCTGGAGTCGAAGCCGGTCCCCGAGTGACAAAAACATTCAGTACTTC
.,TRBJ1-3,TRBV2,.,CASLPRTISGNTIYF,TGTGCCAGCCTCCCAAGGACCATCTCTGGAAACACCATATATTTT
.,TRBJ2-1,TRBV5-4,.,CASSLSVIEYNEQFF,TGTGCCAGCAGCTTGTCAGTTATAGAGTACAATGAGCAGTTCTTC
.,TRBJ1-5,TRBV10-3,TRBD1,CAISETGVNQPQHF,TGTGCCATCAGCGAGACAGGGGTGAATCAGCCCCAGCATTTT
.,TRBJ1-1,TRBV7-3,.,CASSFSSNTEAFF,TGTGCCAGCAGCTTCTCGTCGAACACTGAAGCTTTCTTT
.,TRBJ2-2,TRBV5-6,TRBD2,CASSLGAGKNTGELFF,TGTGCCAGCAGCTTGGGAGCGGGAAAGAACACCGGGGAGCTGTTTTTT
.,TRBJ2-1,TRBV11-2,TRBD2,CASSFGLAGGYAYNEQFF,TGTGCCAGCAGCTTCGGACTAGCGGGAGGGTATGCCTACAATGAGCAGTTCTTC
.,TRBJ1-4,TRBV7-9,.,CASSLRGGAGEKLFF,TGTGCCAGCAGCTTAAGGGGAGGGGCCGGCGAAAAACTGTTTTTT
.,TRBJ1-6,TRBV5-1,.,CASRNTGLGSPLHF,TGCGCCAGCAGGAACACAGGGCTCGGTTCACCCCTCCACTTT
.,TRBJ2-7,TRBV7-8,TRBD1,CASSSFPGQGFTYEQYF,TGTGCCAGCAGCTCCTTCCCGGGACAGGGGTTCACCTACGAGCAGTACTTC
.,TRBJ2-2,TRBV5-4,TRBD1,CASSAKLGTDNTGELFF,TGTGCCAGCAGCGCGAAACTCGGGACAGATAACACCGGGGAGCTGTTTTTT
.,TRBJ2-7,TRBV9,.,CASSVDRGGSPYEQYF,TGTGCCAGCAGCGTAGACAGGGGAGGATCCCCATACGAGCAGTACTTC
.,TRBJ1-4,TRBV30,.,CAGHWTGEKLFF,TGTGCCGGCCACTGGACCGGCGAAAAACTGTTTTTT
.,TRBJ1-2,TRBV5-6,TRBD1,CASSFDSGTGENGYTF,TGTGCCAGCAGCTTCGATTCCGGGACAGGCGAGAATGGCTACACCTTC